The 21 T cell receptor beta chains below were found in one sample sequenced in a study of T cell responses to AZD1222 COVID-19 vaccine. Method: immunoSEQ multiplex PCR; TCRdb's copy keeps in-frame clones and lacks some. The sample lists about 150,000 clones, under 95% occurring once. Specimen: peripheral blood, collected 28 days after the second dose of the MenACWY control vaccine. The source of these receptors is an adult who received the MenACWY meningococcal vaccine as a control.

This chain uses TRBV7-4 with TRBJ1-5; D unresolved. The CDR3 spans 16 residues. Germline lookup yields CDR1 SGHVT and CDR2 SQSDAQ. Between the trimmed V and J ends, which lost 2 bases and 4 bases, there was a span of 15 bases. The CDR3 bases are TGTGCCAGCAGCTTATGTTCTACATCGGCTAATCAGCCCCAGCATTTT. Its translation is CASSLCSTSANQPQHF.

This clone was recorded once. The V and J genes are TRBV5-1 and TRBJ2-1; the D gene could be TRBD1 or TRBD2 (5 bases each). Germline V lookup: CDR1 SGHRS, CDR2 YFSETQ. The CDR3 loop spans 14 amino acids. With 2 bases removed from V and 3 bases from J, the gap between germline ends came to 9 bases. The CDR3 coding sequence is TGCGCCAGCAGCTTTGGGGGAAACTACAATGAGCAGTTCTTC. Protein: CASSFGGNYNEQFF.

The rearrangement links TRBV7-2 to TRBJ1-2; D is perhaps TRBD1 (6 bases). The CDR3 covers 14 residues. CDR1 is SGHTA, CDR2 FQGNSA, per germline. V was cut by 4 bases and J by 4 bases, with 13 bases left in between. The CDR3 bases are TGTGCCAGCAGCTACACACAGGGAGGCTATGGCTACACCTTC. Translating gives CASSYTQGGYGYTF.

The V call is TRBV28, the J call TRBJ1-2; TRBD1 matches 8 bases. The germline V gene encodes CDR1 MDHEN and CDR2 SYDVKM. This CDR3 region has 16 residues. V was clipped by 5 bases and J by 3 bases; unmatched bases: 11. The CDR3: CASSIRGQGADYGYTF. In DNA, the CDR3 is TGTGCCAGCAGTATCCGTGGACAGGGCGCCGACTATGGCTACACCTTC.

The count of this clone is one. The V call is TRBV10-3, the J call TRBJ1-2, with TRBD1 identical over 9 bases. J lost 1 base, V lost 5 bases, and 5 bases had no gene match. The CDR3 contains 15 residues. Germline V lookup: CDR1 ENHRY, CDR2 SYGVKD. The CDR3 DNA reads as TGTGCCATCAGTACCGGGACAGGGATTAACTATGGCTACACCTTC. Protein sequence: CAISTGTGINYGYTF.

Here the CDR3 DNA reads TGCGCCAGCATCAGTGGGGCTGGCGGGAGTGCAGATACGCAGTATTTT. This codes for CASISGAGGSADTQYF. The chain carries TRBV5-1 and TRBJ2-3, with 7 nucleotides matching TRBD2. With V trimmed by 6 bases and J by 4 bases, 14 bases remained unmatched. CDR3 length: 16 amino acids. The germline V gene encodes CDR1 SGHRS and CDR2 YFSETQ.

V is TRBV18 and J is TRBJ2-1, with D possibly matching TRBD2 (6 bases). The germline V gene encodes CDR1 KGHSH and CDR2 LQKENI. The CDR3 totals 15 residues. Trimming pared 0 bases from V and 5 bases from J, leaving 11 bases between. The CDR3 loop reads CASSPPSGLNNEQFF. DNA of the CDR3: TGTGCCAGCTCACCACCTAGCGGATTGAACAATGAGCAGTTCTTC.

This clone turned up a few times. The chain recombines TRBV7-9 with TRBJ2-7; the D call may be TRBD1 or TRBD2 (5 bases each). The CDR3 is 15 residues long. The germline V gene has CDR1 SEHNR and CDR2 FQNEAQ (reference sequence). V was clipped by 5 bases and J by 1 base, with 15 bases between them. DNA of the CDR3: TGTGCCAGCAGCGGTATAGGGGACGAATCCTACGAGCAGTACTTC. Protein: CASSGIGDESYEQYF.

The chain links TRBV4-3 to TRBJ1-5, with D hard to call. The germline gives CDR1 LGHNA, CDR2 YSLEER. Trimming shortened V by 1 base and J by 0 bases, and 10 bases separated the two germline ends. CDR3 length: 16 residues. The CDR3 DNA reads TGCGCCAGCAGCCAAGGACACCTTAATAGCAATCAGCCCCAGCATTTT. Its translation: CASSQGHLNSNQPQHF.

V gene TRBV6-2 or TRBV6-3 combines with J gene TRBJ1-1, with D uncertain. The germline V and J ends were trimmed by 4 bases and 0 bases, with 6 bases remaining between them. Germline loops: CDR1 MNHEY, CDR2 SVGEGT. This CDR3 contains 13 residues. As DNA, the CDR3 is TGTGCCAGCAGTTTACAGATGAACACTGAAGCTTTCTTT. This gives the protein CASSLQMNTEAFF.

This chain joins TRBV29-1 and TRBJ1-3, with D perhaps matching TRBD1 (5 bases). There are 13 residues in the CDR3. Trimming removed 7 bases at V and 3 bases at J, with 13 bases between. Germline CDR1 is SQVTM and CDR2 is ANQGSEA. CDR3 in amino acids: CSAWSRGGNTIYF. DNA for the CDR3: TGCAGCGCATGGTCTAGGGGTGGAAACACCATATATTTT.

The J gene is TRBJ2-5, the V gene TRBV5-4; tentatively, D is TRBD2 (5 bases). Germline V gene sequence: CDR1 SGHNT, CDR2 YYREEE (reference sequence). The length of the CDR3 is 16 residues. V lost 4 bases to trimming and J lost 5 bases, with 21 bases between them. In DNA, the CDR3 is TGTGCCAGCAGCACCAAAACCGGCGAGGGATGGGAGACCCAGTACTTC. Its protein product is CASSTKTGEGWETQYF.

The V gene is TRBV19, the J gene TRBJ2-1; 8 bases match TRBD2. Germline loops: CDR1 LNHDA, CDR2 SQIVND (reference sequence). Trimming cost V 3 bases and J 4 bases; bases outside gene matches: 11. The CDR3 contains 17 residues. CDR3 sequence: CASSIIPRGGTYNEQFF. For the CDR3, the DNA is TGTGCCAGTAGTATCATTCCCCGGGGGGGTACATACAATGAGCAGTTCTTC.

The chain links TRBV14 to TRBJ2-6; D unresolved. V was trimmed by 9 bases and J by 2 bases, leaving 5 bases between them. The CDR3 runs 12 residues. Germline V gene data show CDR1 as SGHDN and CDR2 as FVKESK. The CDR3 nucleotides read TGTGCCAGTTCTGCTGGGGCCAACGTCCTGACTTTC. Amino acid sequence: CASSAGANVLTF. Looking up the rest from reference TRBV14 and TRBJ2-6 gives the full variable domain: EAGVTQFPSHSVIEKGQTVTLRCDPISGHDNLYWYRRVMGKEIKFLLHFVKESKQDESGMPNNRFLAERTGGTYSTLKVQPAELEDSGVYFCASSAGANVLTFGAGSRLTVL.

The genes are TRBV11-2 and TRBJ1-6; TRBD1 is a possible D gene (5 bases). Germline V gives CDR1 SGHAT, CDR2 FQNNGV. Trimming shortened V by 4 bases and J by 11 bases, and 15 bases separated the two germline ends. The CDR3 runs to 14 residues. The CDR3 DNA is TGTGCCAGCAGCTCGCAGGGAAAAGGGCCACCCCTCCACTTT. Protein sequence: CASSSQGKGPPLHF. The full variable domain, its missing parts supplied by reference TRBV11-2 and TRBJ1-6, is EAGVAQSPRYKIIEKRQSVAFWCNPISGHATLYWYQQILGQGPKLLIQFQNNGVVDDSQLPKDRFSAERLKGVDSTLKIQPAKLEDSAVYLCASSSQGKGPPLHFGNGTRLTVT.

The J gene is TRBJ1-5, the V gene TRBV7-2; TRBD1 matches at 7 bases. The V gene's germline CDR1 is SGHTA and CDR2 FQGNSA. The CDR3 covers 15 residues. V was clipped by 3 bases and J by 7 bases; unmatched bases: 9. In DNA, the CDR3 is TGTGCCAGCAGCTTGACTCCAGGGGGTTGGCAGCCCCAGCATTTT. Translating it yields CASSLTPGGWQPQHF.

The chain recombines TRBV29-1 with TRBJ1-4, with D hard to call. Germline V CDR1 and CDR2: SQVTM, ANQGSEA. The CDR3 has 12 residues. Trimming pared 4 bases from V and 4 bases from J, leaving 7 bases between. The CDR3 DNA sequence: TGCAGCGTTGGACACTTTAATGAAAAACTGTTTTTT. Its translation: CSVGHFNEKLFF.

V gene TRBV6-4 combines with J gene TRBJ2-2, with D perhaps matching TRBD1 (5 bases). Trimming pared 0 bases from V and 3 bases from J, leaving 11 bases between. CDR3 length: 16 amino acids. Germline V gene data show CDR1 as MRHNA and CDR2 as SNTAGT. The CDR3 protein is CASSDSPTGHTGELFF. In DNA form, the CDR3 reads TGTGCCAGCAGTGACTCCCCCACAGGCCACACCGGGGAGCTGTTTTTT.

The chain links TRBV9 to TRBJ2-3, with D unresolved. There are 14 residues in the CDR3. Germline assignment: CDR1 SGDLS and CDR2 YYNGEE. V lost 3 bases and J lost 0, with 8 bases in between. This chain's CDR3 is CASSEGFSTDTQYF. The CDR3 region has the DNA TGTGCCAGCAGCGAAGGTTTCAGCACAGATACGCAGTATTTT.

This clone was seen a single time. The chain employs TRBV2 and TRBJ1-5; D gene uncertain. There are 13 residues in the CDR3. The V and J ends lost 6 bases and 0 bases respectively, with 6 bases between them. From germline, CDR1 is SNHLY and CDR2 FYNNEI. The CDR3 is CASSQNSNQPQHF. CDR3 in DNA: TGTGCCAGCAGCCAGAATAGCAATCAGCCCCAGCATTTT.

The chain carries TRBV7-9 and TRBJ1-5; 10 positions match TRBD1. Germline-derived CDR1 and CDR2 are SEHNR and FQNEAQ (reference sequence). V shed 5 bases and J 7 bases; nucleotides not matched to a gene: 5. This CDR3 is built from 14 residues. CDR3 DNA: TGTGCCAGCAGCCAGGGACAGGGGATACAGCCCCAGCATTTT. The encoded protein is CASSQGQGIQPQHF.